The source of this TCR beta chain is a study of blood T cell repertoires in COVID-19. Across the whole study: Acute and convalescent COVID-19 specimens originated in the United States, Italy and Spain.

CDR3 length equals 15 residues. CDR1 LNHDA and CDR2 SQIVND come from the germline V gene (reference sequence). V trimming: 6 bases; J trimming: 3 bases; junction bases outside the gene matches: 8. Profiling relied on immunoSEQ multiplex PCR, and the TCRdb table lists in-frame clones only, not all of them. The sample has approximately 400,000 clones; about 87% are singletons. Material for sequencing was PBMCs or T cells enriched from blood (not recorded which). The clonotype comes from a man between 25 and 39 years old who had recovered from COVID-19. The rearrangement uses TRBV19 and TRBJ1-5, with TRBD1 matching 7 bases. CDR3 loop: CASSSGQFNNQPQHF. For the CDR3, the DNA is TGTGCCAGTAGCTCGGGACAGTTCAACAATCAGCCCCAGCATTTT.